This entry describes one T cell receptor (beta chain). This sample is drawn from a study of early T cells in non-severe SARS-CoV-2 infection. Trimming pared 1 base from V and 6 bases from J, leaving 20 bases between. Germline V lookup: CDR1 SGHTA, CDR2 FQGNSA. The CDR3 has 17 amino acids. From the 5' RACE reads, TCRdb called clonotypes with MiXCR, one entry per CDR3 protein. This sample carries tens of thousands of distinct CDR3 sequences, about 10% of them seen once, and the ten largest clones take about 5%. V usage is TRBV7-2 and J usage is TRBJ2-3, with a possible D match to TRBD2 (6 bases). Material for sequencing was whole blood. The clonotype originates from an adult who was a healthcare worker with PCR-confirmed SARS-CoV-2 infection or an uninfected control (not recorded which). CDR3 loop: CASSLDVSAGRRDTQYF. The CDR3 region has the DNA TGTGCCAGCAGCTTAGATGTATCTGCAGGGAGGAGGGATACGCAGTATTTT.